These 18 T cell receptor beta chains were sequenced from one sample in a study of T cell responses to AZD1222 COVID-19 vaccine. Assay used: immunoSEQ multiplex PCR; TCRdb lists only in-frame clones, some missing. The repertoire includes just over 150,000 clones, more than 85% of them detected once, and 5.5% to 7% sits in the top ten. The sequencing here drew on peripheral blood, taken after recovery from COVID-19. The receptors were gathered from an adult who had recovered from COVID-19.

The chain has TRBV18 and TRBJ1-3, with 8 bases fitting TRBD1. V trimming: 3 bases; J trimming: 4 bases; junction bases outside the gene matches: 14. The germline CDR1 and CDR2 sequences are KGHSH and LQKENI. There are 18 residues in the CDR3. CDR3 coding DNA: TGTGCCAGCTCACCGGTCGCTTCAGGGGGCCAGACCGGAAACACCATATATTTT. Encoded protein: CASSPVASGGQTGNTIYF.

The V call is TRBV19, the J call TRBJ2-7; D assignment may be TRBD1 or TRBD2 (5 bases each). From germline, CDR1 is LNHDA and CDR2 SQIVND (reference sequence). The CDR3 loop spans 15 amino acids. V shed 4 bases and J shed 0 bases, with 13 bases lying between them. This CDR3 is CASSNEGMSSYEQYF. CDR3 nucleotides: TGTGCCAGTAGTAACGAGGGGATGAGCTCCTACGAGCAGTACTTC.

This clone was seen a handful of times. The chain uses TRBV18 and TRBJ1-3; the D is unclear. The V end lost 3 bases, the J end lost 4 bases, and 4 bases lay between the germline ends. Germline CDR1 is KGHSH and CDR2 is LQKENI. This CDR3 has 12 amino acids. CDR3 amino acids: CASSPEGNTIYF. CDR3 DNA sequence: TGTGCCAGCTCACCGGAGGGAAACACCATATATTTT.

The chain combines TRBV6-1 with TRBJ2-1; 7 bases line up with TRBD1. Germline assignment: CDR1 MNHNS and CDR2 SASEGT. Trimming cost V 3 bases and J 3 bases; bases outside gene matches: 5. This CDR3 comprises 15 residues. In nucleotides, the CDR3 is TGTGCCAGCAGTGAGTCACAGGGGATCTACAATGAGCAGTTCTTC. Its translation is CASSESQGIYNEQFF.

The chain links TRBV5-4 to TRBJ2-5; no clear D gene. V was pared by 0 bases and J by 2 bases, with 5 bases between. This CDR3 region has 13 residues. Germline V gene data show CDR1 as SGHNT and CDR2 as YYREEE (reference sequence). The CDR3 reads CASSLEQQETQYF. The DNA of the CDR3 is TGTGCCAGCAGCTTGGAGCAGCAAGAGACCCAGTACTTC.

The chain's CDR3 is CASSDGLAGYIGDTQYF. The CDR3 coding sequence is TGTGCCAGCAGCGACGGACTAGCGGGTTACATAGGAGATACGCAGTATTTT. This rearrangement joins TRBV5-4 to TRBJ2-3, with 11 nucleotides matching TRBD2. V trimming: 4 bases; J trimming: 5 bases; junction bases outside the gene matches: 12. Germline V gives CDR1 SGHNT, CDR2 YYREEE (reference sequence). This CDR3 region has 17 residues.

This chain joins TRBV5-1 and TRBJ2-2; 8 positions agree with TRBD1. The junction had 5 bases not matched to a gene; V was cut back by 3 bases and J by 4 bases. The CDR3 sequence is 15 residues long. The germline V gene encodes CDR1 SGHRS and CDR2 YFSETQ. The CDR3 region is CASSSGQGGTGELFF. CDR3 in DNA: TGCGCCAGCAGCTCAGGACAGGGAGGCACCGGGGAGCTGTTTTTT.

V gene TRBV7-2 combines with J gene TRBJ2-5; D remains unclear. V lost 0 bases to trimming and J lost 5 bases, with 4 bases between them. CDR3 length: 12 amino acids. The germline gives CDR1 SGHTA, CDR2 FQGNSA. CDR3 region: CASSLASETQYF. In DNA form, the CDR3 reads TGTGCCAGCAGCTTAGCGTCTGAGACCCAGTACTTC.

V gene TRBV4-1 combines with J gene TRBJ1-2; tentative D call: TRBD1 (6 bases). Trimming removed 4 bases from V and 3 bases from J, with 12 bases in between. CDR3 length equals 14 residues. CDR1 is MGHRA and CDR2 is YSYEKL in the germline V gene. The CDR3 protein is CASSRETGYYGYTF. CDR3 nucleotide sequence: TGCGCCAGCAGCCGAGAGACAGGCTACTATGGCTACACCTTC.

The V gene is TRBV7-8, the J gene TRBJ2-7; 7 bases align to TRBD2. V shed 2 bases and J 6 bases; nucleotides not matched to a gene: 10. CDR3 size: 15 residues. Germline lookup yields CDR1 SGHVS and CDR2 FQNEAQ. CDR3 nucleotide sequence: TGTGCCAGCAGCTTAATGAGCGGGGTGGTCGGCGAGCAGTACTTC. It specifies CASSLMSGVVGEQYF. Drawing the rest from reference TRBV7-8 and TRBJ2-7, the complete variable domain is GAGVSQSPRYKVAKRGQDVALRCDPISGHVSLFWYQQALGQGPEFLTYFQNEAQLDKSGLPSDRFFAERPEGSVSTLKIQRTQQEDSAVYLCASSLMSGVVGEQYFGPGTRLTVT.

V is TRBV6-1 and J is TRBJ2-1; 9 bases are a match to TRBD2. J lost 9 bases, V lost 4 bases, and 13 bases had no gene match. This CDR3 has 16 residues. Germline V CDR1 and CDR2: MNHNS, SASEGT. For the CDR3, the DNA is TGTGCCAGCAGTGGGTCTCATAGCGGGGGCCGCGGTGAGCAGTTCTTC. Protein sequence: CASSGSHSGGRGEQFF.

V and J are TRBV25-1 and TRBJ2-2, with D possibly being TRBD1 or TRBD2 (5 bases each). Germline V lookup: CDR1 MGHDK, CDR2 SYGVNS. V lost 4 bases and J 3 bases, leaving 12 bases between the germline ends. The CDR3 is 15 residues long. CDR3 region: CASSAPGPYTGELFF. CDR3 DNA: TGTGCCAGCAGTGCCCCGGGACCTTACACCGGGGAGCTGTTTTTT.

V gene TRBV4-1 combines with J gene TRBJ1-1; D gene uncertain. The CDR3 totals 14 residues. V was trimmed by 1 base and J by 4 bases, leaving 10 bases between them. CDR1 and CDR2 (germline): MGHRA, YSYEKL. The CDR3 DNA is TGCGCCAGCAGCCAAGCGACCCTGGGCACTGAAGCTTTCTTT. Protein: CASSQATLGTEAFF.

This chain uses TRBV5-1 with TRBJ1-2; D is perhaps TRBD1 (5 bases). The germline gives CDR1 SGHRS, CDR2 YFSETQ. Trimming left V 0 bases short and J 6 bases short, with 12 bases between. The CDR3 runs to 14 residues. CDR3 coding DNA: TGCGCCAGCAGCTTGGCCGGCAGGGAGGATGGCTACACCTTC. Residues: CASSLAGREDGYTF.

This clone was recorded a few times. The chain joins TRBV19 to TRBJ2-7, with TRBD1 as a possible D gene (5 bases). Germline V lookup: CDR1 LNHDA, CDR2 SQIVND (reference sequence). V was shortened by 5 bases and J by 3 bases, with 11 bases between the two germline ends. The CDR3 spans 13 residues. The CDR3 protein is CASSVTVYYEQYF. The CDR3 DNA reads as TGTGCCAGTAGTGTGACAGTTTACTACGAGCAGTACTTC.

The rearrangement joins TRBV5-8 to TRBJ2-6; maybe TRBD1 (7 bases). CDR3 length equals 16 residues. Germline loops: CDR1 SGHTS, CDR2 YDEGEE. V lost 4 bases and J 2 bases, leaving 13 bases between the germline ends. The CDR3 reads CASSPEGATGANVLTF. The CDR3 DNA is TGTGCCAGCAGCCCGGAGGGGGCTACTGGGGCCAACGTCCTGACTTTC.

J is TRBJ1-2 and V is TRBV18; 9 nucleotides match TRBD1. This CDR3 comprises 13 residues. The J segment lost 6 bases and the V segment lost 8 bases, leaving 7 bases of the junction unmatched. Germline V gene sequence: CDR1 KGHSH, CDR2 LQKENI. In DNA, the CDR3 is TGTGCCAGCCCTGGGACAGGGATAAATGGCTACACCTTC. Its translation is CASPGTGINGYTF.

V and J are TRBV7-9 and TRBJ2-7; no reliable D call. CDR1 is SEHNR, CDR2 FQNEAQ, per germline (reference sequence). The CDR3 loop spans 11 amino acids. Between the trimmed V and J ends, which lost 3 bases and 0 bases, there was a span of 0 bases. CDR3 in DNA: TGTGCCAGCAGCTTCTCCTACGAGCAGTACTTC. It yields the protein CASSFSYEQYF.